This T cell receptor (beta chain) emerged from a study of T cell changes during pregnancy in multiple sclerosis. Per the germline V gene, CDR1 is MDHEN and CDR2 is SYDVKM. The CDR3 consists of 22 residues. The ends lost 3 bases at V and 3 bases at J; junction bases unmatched: 19. Profiled with immunoSEQ multiplex PCR; TCRdb holds only in-frame clones, not every one. Among about 97,000 clones listed, 90% were seen once. The receptor comes from a female donor in good health, enrolled as a control in a pregnancy study. The chain links TRBV28 to TRBJ2-1; 14 nucleotides agree with TRBD2. The sequences come from peripheral blood, collected in the second trimester of pregnancy. CDR3 nucleotide sequence: TGTGCCAGCAGTTTTAGCGGGAGAATCCTCGGACTAGCGGGAGGAGGCTACAATGAGCAGTTCTTC. Encoded protein: CASSFSGRILGLAGGGYNEQFF.